This TCR beta chain comes out of a study of blood T cell repertoires in COVID-19. Background on the study: Samples of COVID-19 (acute and convalescent) were obtained from the United States, Italy and Spain. Nucleic acid was either cDNA or gDNA, and it came from T cells, B-cell-depleted T cells, or PBMCs.

Original processing methods: Nucleated cell counts were estimated from reference gene primer amplification. Data came from immunoSEQ multiplex PCR; TCRdb stores just in-frame clones and leaves some out. From that table come the V and J calls and clone size; the DNA was used to work out D and trimming. The sample yields 110,000 or so clones, 75% to 90% seen once. V lost 0 bases and J lost 9, with 9 bases in between. The CDR3 length is 13 residues. CDR1 is SGHTA, CDR2 FQGNSA, per germline. This clone was seen a single time. The rearrangement joins TRBV7-2 to TRBJ2-4; the D gene is possibly TRBD2 (5 bases). Material for sequencing was peripheral blood. The TCR originated in a woman aged 40-49 years with acute or convalescent COVID-19. The CDR3 DNA reads TGTGCCAGCAGCTTAGCCGGGGAGAGCATTCAGTACTTC. Translating it yields CASSLAGESIQYF.